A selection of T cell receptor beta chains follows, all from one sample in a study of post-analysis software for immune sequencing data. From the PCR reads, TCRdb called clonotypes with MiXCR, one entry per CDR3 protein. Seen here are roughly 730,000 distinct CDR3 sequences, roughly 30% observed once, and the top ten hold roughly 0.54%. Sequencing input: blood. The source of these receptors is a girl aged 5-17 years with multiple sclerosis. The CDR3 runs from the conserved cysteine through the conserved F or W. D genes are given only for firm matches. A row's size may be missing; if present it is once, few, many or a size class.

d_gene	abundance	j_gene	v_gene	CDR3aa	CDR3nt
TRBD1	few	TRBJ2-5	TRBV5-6	CASSLWIQGAPPETQYF	TGTGCCAGCAGCTTGTGGATTCAGGGGGCGCCTCCAGAGACCCAGTACTTC
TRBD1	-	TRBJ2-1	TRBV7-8	CASSLPGQGLRNEQFF	TGTGCCAGCAGCTTACCGGGACAGGGGTTAAGGAATGAGCAGTTCTTC
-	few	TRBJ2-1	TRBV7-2	CASSLRDGYNEQFF	TGTGCCAGCAGCTTAAGGGACGGATACAATGAGCAGTTCTTC
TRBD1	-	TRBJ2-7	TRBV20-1	CSARDQGRGKLHEQYF	TGCAGTGCTAGAGATCAAGGCAGGGGGAAGTTGCACGAGCAGTACTTC
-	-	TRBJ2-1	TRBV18	CASSPPNSAGGGWQFF	TGTGCCAGCTCACCACCGAATTCGGCGGGTGGGGGATGGCAGTTCTTC
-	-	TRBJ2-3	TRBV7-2	CASSLEGHSTDTQYF	TGTGCCAGCAGCTTAGAAGGACACAGCACAGATACGCAGTATTTT
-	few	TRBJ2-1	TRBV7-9	CASSIRQYNEQFF	TGTGCCAGCAGCATAAGACAGTACAATGAGCAGTTCTTC
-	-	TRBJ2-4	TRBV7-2	CASSPVVGGDYVQYF	TGTGCCAGCAGCCCGGTGGTCGGAGGGGATTATGTTCAGTACTTC
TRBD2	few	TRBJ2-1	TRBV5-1	CASSKGLGTTDNEQFF	TGCGCCAGCAGCAAGGGGTTGGGGACTACCGACAATGAGCAGTTCTTC
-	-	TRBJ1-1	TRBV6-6	CASSYEQYTEAFF	TGTGCCAGCAGTTACGAACAGTACACTGAAGCTTTCTTT
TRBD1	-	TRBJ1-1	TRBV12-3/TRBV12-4	CASSFGTEGTEAFF	TGTGCCAGCAGTTTTGGGACAGAGGGCACTGAAGCTTTCTTT
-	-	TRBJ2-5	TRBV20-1	CSARGRLQETQYF	TGCAGTGCTAGAGGGCGCCTCCAAGAGACCCAGTACTTC
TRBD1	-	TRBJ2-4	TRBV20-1	CSARYDRAEYF	TGCAGTGCCAGATATGACAGGGCTGAGTACTTC
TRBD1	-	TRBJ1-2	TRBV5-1	CASSLGPTGGHGYTF	TGCGCCAGCAGCTTGGGCCCTACAGGGGGCCATGGCTACACCTTC
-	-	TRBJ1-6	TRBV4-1	CASSQGVGQGRVLLHF	TGCGCCAGCAGCCAAGGGGTCGGTCAGGGTAGGGTTCTCCTCCACTTT
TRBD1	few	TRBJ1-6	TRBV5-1	CASTLVTGAYNSPLHF	TGCGCCAGCACCCTCGTGACAGGGGCCTATAATTCACCCCTCCACTTT
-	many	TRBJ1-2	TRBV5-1	CASSSTGDGYTF	TGTGCCAGCAGCTCGACGGGTGATGGCTACACCTTC
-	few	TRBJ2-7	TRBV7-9	CASSFEGSIAEQYF	TGTGCCAGCAGCTTTGAGGGTAGCATTGCCGAGCAGTACTTC
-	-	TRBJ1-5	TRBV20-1	CSASYGRDLASQHF	TGCAGTGCTAGCTACGGCAGGGACCTTGCGTCCCAGCATTTT
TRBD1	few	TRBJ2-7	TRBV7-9	CASSPRTGPTYEQYF	TGTGCCAGCAGCCCCCGGACAGGGCCTACCTACGAGCAGTACTTC
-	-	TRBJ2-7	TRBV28	CASSLSSTSAYEQYF	TGTGCCAGCAGTTTATCCAGCACGTCCGCCTACGAGCAGTACTTC
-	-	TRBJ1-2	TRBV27	CASSGQWAGRGYTF	TGTGCCAGCAGTGGGCAATGGGCAGGGAGAGGCTACACCTTC
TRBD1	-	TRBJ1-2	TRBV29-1	CSVRDSPNYGYTF	TGCAGCGTCCGGGACAGTCCTAACTATGGCTACACCTTC
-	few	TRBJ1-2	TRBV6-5	CASSYSAGAAGYTF	TGTGCCAGCAGTTACTCGGCCGGGGCCGCTGGCTACACCTTC
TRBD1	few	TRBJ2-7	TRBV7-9	CASSLDIYRGKETYEQYF	TGTGCCAGCAGCTTAGATATTTACAGGGGGAAGGAAACCTACGAGCAGTACTTC
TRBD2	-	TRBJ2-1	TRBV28	CASIPLAGVDEQFF	TGTGCCAGCATCCCTCTAGCGGGGGTAGACGAGCAGTTCTTC
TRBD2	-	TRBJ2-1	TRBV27	CASSSPSGLAGAEQFF	TGTGCCAGCAGTTCCCCTAGTGGGCTAGCGGGAGCTGAGCAGTTCTTC
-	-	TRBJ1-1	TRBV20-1	CSAWDRTEAFF	TGCAGTGCTTGGGACCGCACTGAAGCTTTCTTT
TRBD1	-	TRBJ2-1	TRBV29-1	CSVGKTGNFEQFF	TGCAGCGTTGGGAAGACAGGGAATTTTGAGCAGTTCTTC
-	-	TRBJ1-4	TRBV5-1	CASSEERNEKLFF	TGCGCCAGCAGCGAGGAACGTAATGAAAAACTGTTTTTT
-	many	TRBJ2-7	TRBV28	CASTPRNPGSYEQYF	TGTGCCAGCACCCCAAGGAATCCAGGGTCCTACGAGCAGTACTTC